This T cell receptor beta chain is from a study of CD8+CD57+ T cells in acquired aplastic anemia. About the study: Sorted CD4+ and CD8+ cells yielded DNA averaging around 3.5 ug. Study-wide results and caveats: Patients and controls had in common some 30 CD8+ CDR3 sequences. Significant differences in CD8+ Simpson's diversity were not observed between patients and controls.

V was clipped by 5 bases and J by 5 bases, with 16 bases between them. Germline V lookup: CDR1 LNHNV, CDR2 YYDKDF (reference sequence). There are 15 residues in the CDR3. Genomic DNA acted as the template from which TCR beta VDJ combination and CDR3 sequence profiling were carried out. TCRdb passed the reads through MiXCR, listing each CDR3 protein once. The profile shows 150,000 to 200,000 distinct CDR3 sequences, over 60% of them singletons. This clonotype occurred many times. Its antigen remains unknown. The clonotype originates from a human donor with severe aplastic anemia or a healthy control (not recorded which). Sequencing was performed on sorted CD4+, CD8+, or CD8+CD57+ T cells (not recorded which) from PBMCs. The chain recombines TRBV15 with TRBJ2-1; unclear D gene. The CDR3 region is CATSAPPMGNNEQFF. The DNA for the CDR3 is TGTGCCACCAGCGCCCCGCCCATGGGCAACAATGAGCAGTTCTTC.